This TCR beta chain was sequenced in a study of cytomegalovirus exposure and HLA in healthy donors. The wider study: Unique TCR beta sequences numbering some 120 million came from around 180 million T cells in an earlier analysis.

Germline V gene data show CDR1 as SNHLY and CDR2 as FYNNEI. The CDR3 consists of 11 residues. V was trimmed by 10 bases and J by 7 bases, leaving 8 bases between them. The primer mix had 60 Vbeta and 13 Jbeta primers. Profiled with immunoSEQ multiplex PCR; TCRdb holds only in-frame clones, not every one. The sample gives roughly 51,000 clones, 81% of which show up once; approximately 2.3% is in the top ten. General study points: Reportedly, a later analysis found an Asian-associated ancestry cluster had fewer N-insertions than the approximately 670-donor mean.

On this clone itself: Its antigen is undetermined.

Sequencing used PBMCs. This sequence originates from a boy between 10 and 17 years old in good health and CMV-seropositive. This chain links TRBV2 with TRBJ1-6, with D unclear. The CDR3: CATQENSPLHF. Written as DNA, the CDR3 is TGTGCCACTCAGGAAAATTCACCCCTCCACTTT.